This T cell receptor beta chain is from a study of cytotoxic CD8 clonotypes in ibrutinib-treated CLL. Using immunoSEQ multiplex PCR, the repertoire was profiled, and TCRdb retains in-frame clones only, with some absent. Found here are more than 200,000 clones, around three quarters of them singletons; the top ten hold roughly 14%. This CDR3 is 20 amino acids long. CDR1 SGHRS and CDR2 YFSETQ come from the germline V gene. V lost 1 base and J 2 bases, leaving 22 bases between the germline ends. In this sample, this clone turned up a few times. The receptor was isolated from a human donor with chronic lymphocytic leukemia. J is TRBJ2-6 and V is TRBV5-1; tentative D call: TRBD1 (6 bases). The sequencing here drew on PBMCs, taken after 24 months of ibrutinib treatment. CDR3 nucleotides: TGCGCCAGCAGCTTGTATACGAGTAACAGGGATTACGCTGGGGCCAACGTCCTGACTTTC. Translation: CASSLYTSNRDYAGANVLTF.